A selection of T cell receptor beta chains follows, all from one sample in a study of regulatory T cells in long-lasting Graves disease. Via MiXCR, TCRdb re-called the multiplex PCR reads, giving one row per CDR3 protein. The sample includes about 240,000 distinct CDR3 sequences, roughly 21% of them seen just once. This specimen consisted of peripheral blood mononuclear cells (PBMCs), obtained at new diagnosis, from a patient treated with antithyroid drugs. These receptors came from a female donor with Graves disease. Both conserved end residues are part of each CDR3. The order of the fields is V gene, J gene, clone size, D gene, CDR3 length, CDR3 protein, CDR3 DNA. The D gene is left open where the match is weak. Not all rows give a size; the values are once, few, many and, for expanded clones, a class.

TRBV2,TRBJ2-5,.,TRBD1,13,CASRNRGGETQYF,TGTGCCAGCAGAAACAGGGGCGGGGAGACCCAGTACTTC
TRBV18,TRBJ1-1,many,.,13,CASSPAVNTEAFF,TGTGCCAGCTCACCGGCAGTGAACACTGAAGCTTTCTTT
TRBV7-8,TRBJ2-3,many,TRBD2,16,CASSLGLAGARDTQYF,TGTGCCAGCAGCTTGGGACTAGCGGGTGCCAGAGATACGCAGTATTTT
TRBV20-1,TRBJ2-2,many,.,14,CSAREGTSTGELFF,TGCAGTGCTAGAGAGGGGACATCCACCGGGGAGCTGTTTTTT
TRBV20-1,TRBJ2-7,many,.,11,CSAKGTYEQYF,TGCAGTGCTAAGGGAACCTACGAGCAGTACTTC
TRBV15,TRBJ2-1,.,TRBD1,15,CATSTDRGLNNEQFF,TGTGCCACCAGCACAGATAGGGGGCTTAACAATGAGCAGTTCTTC
TRBV5-1,TRBJ2-3,.,.,16,CASSLVPTTPQDTQYF,TGCGCCAGCAGCTTGGTGCCGACTACTCCACAGGATACGCAGTATTTT
TRBV18,TRBJ2-7,many,.,16,CASSPNNGGSAYEQYF,TGTGCCAGCTCACCGAACAATGGGGGTTCGGCCTACGAGCAGTACTTC
TRBV28,TRBJ2-3,many,.,16,CASSSSAGVKTDTQYF,TGTGCCAGCAGTTCCTCAGCCGGGGTTAAGACAGATACGCAGTATTTT
TRBV20-1,TRBJ2-2,few,.,14,CSARGTQPTGELFF,TGCAGTGCTAGGGGGACCCAACCCACCGGGGAGCTGTTTTTT
TRBV7-2,TRBJ2-1,many,.,18,CASSFSAEAYRAYNEQFF,TGTGCCAGCAGCTTTTCCGCAGAAGCCTACCGGGCCTACAATGAGCAGTTCTTC
TRBV14,TRBJ2-2,few,.,16,CASSQQLITNTGELFF,TGTGCCAGCAGTCAACAGCTTATAACGAACACCGGGGAGCTGTTTTTT
TRBV3-1,TRBJ2-4,many,.,15,CASSPPGTKWGIQYF,TGTGCCAGCAGCCCCCCGGGGACAAAGTGGGGCATTCAGTACTTC
TRBV20-1,TRBJ2-5,many,TRBD1,14,CSLTGGGYQETQYF,TGCAGTCTGACAGGGGGGGGGTACCAAGAGACCCAGTACTTC
TRBV20-1,TRBJ2-5,many,.,12,CSARGLGETQYF,TGCAGTGCTAGAGGATTGGGGGAGACCCAGTACTTC
TRBV5-4,TRBJ2-7,.,.,16,CASSNRLAPRYYEQYF,TGTGCCAGCAGCAACAGGTTAGCGCCCAGATACTACGAGCAGTACTTC
TRBV6-1,TRBJ2-7,many,.,15,CASRPADRRSYEQYF,TGTGCCAGCAGACCCGCCGACAGGAGATCCTACGAGCAGTACTTC
TRBV6-2/TRBV6-3,TRBJ2-7,.,TRBD2,17,CASSYPGGAGGSYEQYF,TGTGCCAGCAGTTACCCCGGTGGAGCGGGAGGGTCCTACGAGCAGTACTTC
TRBV6-9,TRBJ1-6,many,.,13,CASSYTGTSPLHF,TGTGCCAGCAGCTATACAGGGACCTCACCCCTCCACTTT
TRBV27,TRBJ1-6,.,.,13,CASSTLGRSPLHF,TGTGCCAGCAGTACCCTCGGGCGATCACCCCTCCACTTT
TRBV2,TRBJ1-5,few,.,13,CASSEARSAHQHF,TGTGCCAGCAGTGAAGCGAGATCGGCCCACCAGCATTTT
TRBV5-1,TRBJ2-1,.,TRBD2,18,CASSFGLAGGPVYNEQFF,TGCGCCAGCAGCTTTGGGCTAGCGGGGGGACCCGTCTACAATGAGCAGTTCTTC
TRBV9,TRBJ1-2,many,TRBD1,16,CASSAGGTVVNYGYTF,TGTGCCAGCAGCGCGGGGGGGACAGTGGTTAACTATGGCTACACCTTC
TRBV5-5,TRBJ1-6,few,.,16,CASSPYARDINSPLHF,TGTGCCAGCAGCCCTTATGCCCGGGACATAAATTCACCCCTCCACTTT
TRBV5-1,TRBJ2-2,many,TRBD1,16,CASSSDRGLNTGELFF,TGCGCCAGCAGCTCGGACAGGGGGCTGAACACCGGGGAGCTGTTTTTT
TRBV11-2,TRBJ2-2,many,.,13,CASSLGADGELFF,TGTGCCAGCAGCTTGGGGGCGGACGGGGAGCTGTTTTTT
TRBV11-2,TRBJ2-7,many,TRBD1,14,CASSLTGGSYEQYF,TGTGCCAGCAGCTTGACAGGGGGCTCCTACGAGCAGTACTTC
TRBV14,TRBJ2-7,few,.,13,CASSLHRFAEQYF,TGTGCCAGCAGCCTCCATCGTTTCGCCGAGCAGTACTTC
TRBV19,TRBJ2-2,.,TRBD2,16,CASRPTAGGGTGELFF,TGTGCCAGTAGACCCACGGCGGGGGGTGGGACCGGGGAGCTGTTTTTT
TRBV15,TRBJ1-4,.,TRBD1,15,CATSRQTGGGEKLFF,TGTGCCACCAGCAGACAGACAGGGGGCGGTGAAAAACTGTTTTTT
TRBV7-9,TRBJ1-3,many,.,11,CASSSGNTIYF,TGTGCCAGCAGCTCCGGGAACACCATATATTTT
TRBV9,TRBJ2-7,many,.,15,CASSLLEGSGDEQYF,TGTGCCAGCAGCCTCCTGGAGGGGAGTGGTGACGAGCAGTACTTC
TRBV5-1,TRBJ2-3,.,TRBD1,15,CASSVGQAITDTQYF,TGCGCCAGCAGCGTGGGACAGGCAATCACAGATACGCAGTATTTT
TRBV5-1,TRBJ2-5,many,.,13,CASSPVVRETQYF,TGCGCCAGCAGCCCAGTGGTTCGGGAGACCCAGTACTTC
TRBV4-2,TRBJ1-6,few,.,14,CASSQLGGDSPLHF,TGTGCCAGCAGCCAATTAGGGGGAGACTCACCCCTCCACTTT
TRBV11-2,TRBJ2-7,many,.,14,CASRPGHSSYEQYF,TGTGCCAGCCGACCGGGACACAGCTCCTACGAGCAGTACTTC
TRBV28,TRBJ2-1,many,.,12,CASSFVISHQFF,TGTGCCAGCAGTTTTGTCATTTCCCATCAGTTCTTC
TRBV29-1,TRBJ2-1,.,.,13,CSVHRTAYDERFF,TGCAGCGTCCATCGGACAGCCTACGATGAGCGGTTCTTC
TRBV2,TRBJ2-5,many,TRBD2,18,CASIGTAGRGSSGGTQYF,TGTGCCAGCATCGGGACTGCGGGGCGGGGGTCTTCAGGAGGGACCCAGTACTTC
TRBV7-2,TRBJ2-1,many,.,15,CASSLDGADYNEQFF,TGTGCCAGCAGCTTAGACGGGGCCGACTACAATGAGCAGTTCTTC
TRBV6-1,TRBJ2-7,many,TRBD1,15,CASSEGTGDIYEQYF,TGTGCCAGCAGTGAGGGGACAGGGGATATCTACGAGCAGTACTTC
TRBV27,TRBJ1-5,many,.,14,CASSLSRVHQPQHF,TGTGCCAGCAGTTTATCTAGGGTCCATCAGCCCCAGCATTTT
TRBV5-1,TRBJ2-3,many,.,18,CASSLWGHPGASTDTQYF,TGCGCCAGCAGCTTGTGGGGGCATCCGGGAGCTAGCACAGATACGCAGTATTTT
TRBV6-2/TRBV6-3,TRBJ2-1,many,.,13,CASTQGSYNEQFF,TGTGCCAGCACCCAGGGTTCCTACAATGAGCAGTTCTTC
TRBV4-2,TRBJ2-1,many,.,14,CASSRGETYNEQFF,TGTGCCAGCAGCCGAGGGGAAACCTACAATGAGCAGTTCTTC
TRBV5-1,TRBJ2-7,many,TRBD2,16,CASSPGTSGIFYEQYF,TGCGCCAGCAGCCCGGGGACTAGCGGGATTTTCTACGAGCAGTACTTC
TRBV7-2,TRBJ1-6,many,.,15,CASSHTRGPDSPLHF,TGTGCCAGCAGCCATACCAGAGGCCCGGATTCACCCCTCCACTTT
TRBV7-2,TRBJ2-5,.,.,14,CASRLQVEQETQYF,TGTGCCAGCAGACTACAGGTCGAACAAGAGACCCAGTACTTC
TRBV18,TRBJ1-1,.,.,13,CASSPSVNTEAFF,TGTGCCAGCTCCCCATCGGTGAACACTGAAGCTTTCTTT
TRBV29-1,TRBJ1-1,.,.,14,CSGTAGRMNTEAFF,TGCAGCGGCACGGCCGGACGGATGAACACTGAAGCTTTCTTT
TRBV19,TRBJ1-1,many,TRBD1,13,CASSSDRGAEAFF,TGTGCCAGTAGTAGTGACAGGGGGGCTGAAGCTTTCTTT
TRBV7-9,TRBJ2-3,.,TRBD2,17,CASSLSRTSGGGDTQYF,TGTGCCAGCAGCTTATCGCGCACTAGCGGGGGTGGAGATACGCAGTATTTT
TRBV24-1,TRBJ2-7,.,TRBD1,18,CATSEATGDRDIPVEQYF,TGTGCCACCAGTGAGGCGACAGGGGACCGGGACATCCCAGTTGAGCAGTACTTC
TRBV7-6,TRBJ2-1,many,TRBD2,16,CASSSVGGGSYNEQFF,TGTGCCAGCAGCTCCGTTGGCGGGGGATCCTACAATGAGCAGTTCTTC
TRBV11-2,TRBJ1-3,many,.,17,CASSLRATVVSGNTIYF,TGTGCCAGCAGCTTACGAGCCACGGTAGTCTCTGGAAACACCATATATTTT
TRBV5-1,TRBJ2-7,many,TRBD1,16,CASSRGTGGNSYEQYF,TGCGCCAGCAGCAGGGGGACAGGGGGAAACTCCTACGAGCAGTACTTC
TRBV7-2,TRBJ1-5,many,.,16,CASSLDSGGSNQPQHF,TGTGCCAGCAGCTTAGACTCCGGAGGGAGCAATCAGCCCCAGCATTTT
TRBV5-1,TRBJ2-7,many,.,13,CASSLDIAYEQYF,TGCGCCAGCAGCCTGGACATAGCCTACGAGCAGTACTTC
TRBV10-3,TRBJ1-2,many,.,13,CAISARTDYGYTF,TGTGCCATCAGTGCCCGGACAGATTATGGCTACACCTTC
TRBV6-2/TRBV6-3,TRBJ2-5,.,TRBD2,17,CASSTTSGGPYQETQYF,TGTGCCAGCAGTACTACTAGCGGGGGGCCTTACCAAGAGACCCAGTACTTC